This T cell receptor beta chain is drawn from a study of beta chain features in type 1 diabetes. Overall study: Examination of sorted cells across all samples involved 100 million or so cells.

Points from the study as a whole: PCR could preferentially amplify shorter templates, alike in patients and controls.

Donors underwent one heparinised blood draw, about 120 mL on average. Sorting of CD4+ naive, central memory, regulatory and stem cell-like memory cells was performed via CD45RO/CCR7/CD25/CD127/CD95/CD27. The entirety of the isolated RNA underwent reverse transcription, so expressed TCRB transcripts were sequenced. Produced via immunoSEQ multiplex PCR; TCRdb's table is partial and in-frame only. The sample carries 970,000 or so clones, roughly a sixth recorded once. Turning to this clone: Its antigen remains unidentified.

The TCR was taken from a woman younger than 30 in good health. The sequencing input was naive CD4+ T cells from blood.

The CDR3 DNA is TGTGCCAGCAGCACCCAGTCAGGGCCAGGGGATCAGCCCCAGCATTTT. It yields the protein CASSTQSGPGDQPQHF. The chain joins TRBV5-6 to TRBJ1-5; tentative D call: TRBD1 (6 bases). The CDR3 contains 16 residues. Deletions cut 4 bases from V and 5 bases from J, with 19 bases between. Germline-derived CDR1 and CDR2 are SGHDT and YYEEEE. The entire variable domain, with the rest obtained from reference TRBV5-6 and TRBJ1-5, is as follows: DAGVTQSPTHLIKTRGQQVTLRCSPKSGHDTVSWYQQALGQGPQFIFQYYEEEERQRGNFPDRFSGHQFPNYSSELNVNALLLGDSALYLCASSTQSGPGDQPQHFGDGTRLSIL.